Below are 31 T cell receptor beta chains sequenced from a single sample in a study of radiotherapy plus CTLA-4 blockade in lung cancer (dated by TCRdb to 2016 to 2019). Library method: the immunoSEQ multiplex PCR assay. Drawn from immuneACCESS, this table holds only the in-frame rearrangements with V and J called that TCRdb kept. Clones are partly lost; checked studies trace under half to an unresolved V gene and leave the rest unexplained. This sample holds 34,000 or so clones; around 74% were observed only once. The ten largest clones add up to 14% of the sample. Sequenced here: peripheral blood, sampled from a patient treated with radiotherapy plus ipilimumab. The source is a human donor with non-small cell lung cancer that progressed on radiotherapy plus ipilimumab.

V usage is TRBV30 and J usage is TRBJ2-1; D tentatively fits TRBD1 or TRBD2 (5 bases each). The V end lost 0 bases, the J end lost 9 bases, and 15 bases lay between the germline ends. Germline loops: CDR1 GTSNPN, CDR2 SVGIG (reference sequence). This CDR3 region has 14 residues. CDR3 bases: TGTGCCTGGAGTGTATGGGGGACCGCGGGTGAGCAGTTCTTC. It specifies CAWSVWGTAGEQFF.

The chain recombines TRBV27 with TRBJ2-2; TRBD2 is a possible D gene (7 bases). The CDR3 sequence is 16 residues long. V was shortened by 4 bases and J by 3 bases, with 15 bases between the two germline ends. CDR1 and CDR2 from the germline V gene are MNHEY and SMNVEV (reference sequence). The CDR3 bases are TGTGCCAGCAGTTCCGTGGGGGGGCCCTACACCGGGGAGCTGTTTTTT. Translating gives CASSSVGGPYTGELFF.

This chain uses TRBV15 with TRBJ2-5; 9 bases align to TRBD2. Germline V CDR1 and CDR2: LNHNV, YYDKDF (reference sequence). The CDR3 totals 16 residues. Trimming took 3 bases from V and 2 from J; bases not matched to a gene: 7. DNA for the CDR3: TGTGCCACCAGCAGGGACTATAGCGGGAGACAAGAGACCCAGTACTTC. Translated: CATSRDYSGRQETQYF.

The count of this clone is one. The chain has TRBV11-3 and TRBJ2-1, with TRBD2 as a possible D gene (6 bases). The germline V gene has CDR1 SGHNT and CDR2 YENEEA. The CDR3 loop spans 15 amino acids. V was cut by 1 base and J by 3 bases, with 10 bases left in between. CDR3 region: CASSLGGANYNEQFF. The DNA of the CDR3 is TGTGCCAGCAGCTTAGGCGGGGCGAACTACAATGAGCAGTTCTTC.

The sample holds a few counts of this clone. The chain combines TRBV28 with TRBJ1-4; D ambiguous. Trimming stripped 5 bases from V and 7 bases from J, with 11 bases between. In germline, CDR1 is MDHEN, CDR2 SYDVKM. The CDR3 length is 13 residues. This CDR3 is CASSRRGFEKLFF. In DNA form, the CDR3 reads TGTGCCAGCAGTAGGAGAGGATTTGAAAAACTGTTTTTT.

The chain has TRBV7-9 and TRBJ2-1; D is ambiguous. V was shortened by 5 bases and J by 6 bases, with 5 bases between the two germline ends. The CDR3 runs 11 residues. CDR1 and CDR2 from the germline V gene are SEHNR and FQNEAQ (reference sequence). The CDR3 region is CASSPGNEQFF. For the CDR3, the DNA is TGTGCCAGCAGCCCAGGCAATGAGCAGTTCTTC.

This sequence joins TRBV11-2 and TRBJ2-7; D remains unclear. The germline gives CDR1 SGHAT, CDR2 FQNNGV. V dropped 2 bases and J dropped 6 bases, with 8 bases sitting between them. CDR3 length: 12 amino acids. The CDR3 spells CASSLYGVEQYF. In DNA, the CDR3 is TGTGCCAGCAGCTTATACGGTGTCGAGCAGTACTTC.

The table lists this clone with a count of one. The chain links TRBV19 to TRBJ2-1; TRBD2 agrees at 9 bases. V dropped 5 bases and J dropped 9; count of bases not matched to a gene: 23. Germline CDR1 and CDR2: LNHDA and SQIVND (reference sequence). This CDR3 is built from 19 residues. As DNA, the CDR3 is TGTGCCAGTAGTCCACAGGGGTGGCGGGAGGGTGTTGGTAGAAGTGAGCAGTTCTTC. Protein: CASSPQGWREGVGRSEQFF.

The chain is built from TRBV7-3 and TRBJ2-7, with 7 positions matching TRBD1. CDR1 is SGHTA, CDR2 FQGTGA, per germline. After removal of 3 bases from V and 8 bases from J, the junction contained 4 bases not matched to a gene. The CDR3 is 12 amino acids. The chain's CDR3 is CASSFPTGKQYF. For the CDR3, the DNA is TGTGCCAGCAGCTTCCCGACAGGGAAGCAGTACTTC.

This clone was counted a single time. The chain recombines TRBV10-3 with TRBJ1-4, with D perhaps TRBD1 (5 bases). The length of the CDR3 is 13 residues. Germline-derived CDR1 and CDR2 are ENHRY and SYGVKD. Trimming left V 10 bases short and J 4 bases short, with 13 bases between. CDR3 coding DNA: TGTGCCACTAGGGGTGCAGATAATGAAAAACTGTTTTTT. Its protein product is CATRGADNEKLFF.

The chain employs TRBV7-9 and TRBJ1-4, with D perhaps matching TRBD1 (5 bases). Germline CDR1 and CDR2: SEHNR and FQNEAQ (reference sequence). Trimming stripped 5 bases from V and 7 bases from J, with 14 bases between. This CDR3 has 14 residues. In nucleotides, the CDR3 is TGTGCCAGCAGCCGCGGGGGAGGGTCTGAAAAACTGTTTTTT. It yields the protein CASSRGGGSEKLFF.

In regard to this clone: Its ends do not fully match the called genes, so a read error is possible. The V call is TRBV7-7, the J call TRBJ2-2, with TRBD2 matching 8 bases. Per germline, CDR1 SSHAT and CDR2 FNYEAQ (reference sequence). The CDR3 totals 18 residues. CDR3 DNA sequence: TGTGCTAGCAGCTTATACCCCCAGACTAGCGATTGGACCGGGGAGCTGTTTTTT. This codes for CASSLYPQTSDWTGELFF.

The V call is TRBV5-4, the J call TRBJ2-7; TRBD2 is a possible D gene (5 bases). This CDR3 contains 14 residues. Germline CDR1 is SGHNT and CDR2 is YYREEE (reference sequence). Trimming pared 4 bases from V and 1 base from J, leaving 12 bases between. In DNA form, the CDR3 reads TGTGCCAGCAGCCCTACCGGGGAGTCCTACGAGCAGTACTTC. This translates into CASSPTGESYEQYF.

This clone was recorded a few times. In DNA, the CDR3 is TGTGCCAGCAGCTCACTTCTTAACGAGCAGTACTTC. It is translated as CASSSLLNEQYF. The V and J genes are TRBV7-8 and TRBJ2-7; D gene unclear. Germline CDR1 reads SGHVS; CDR2 reads FQNEAQ. Trimming pared 4 bases from V and 5 bases from J, leaving 9 bases between. CDR3 length equals 12 residues.

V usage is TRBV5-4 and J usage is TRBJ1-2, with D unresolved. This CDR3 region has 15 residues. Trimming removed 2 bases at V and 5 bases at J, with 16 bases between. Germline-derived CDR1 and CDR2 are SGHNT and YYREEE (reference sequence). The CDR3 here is CASSFALVGSYGYTF. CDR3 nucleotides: TGTGCCAGCAGCTTTGCCCTGGTGGGAAGTTATGGCTACACCTTC.

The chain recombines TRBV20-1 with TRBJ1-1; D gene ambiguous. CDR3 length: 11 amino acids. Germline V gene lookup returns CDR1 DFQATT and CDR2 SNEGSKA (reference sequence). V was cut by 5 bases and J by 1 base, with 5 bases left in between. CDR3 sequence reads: CSAAGNTEAFF. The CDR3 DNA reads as TGCAGTGCTGCCGGGAACACTGAAGCTTTCTTT.

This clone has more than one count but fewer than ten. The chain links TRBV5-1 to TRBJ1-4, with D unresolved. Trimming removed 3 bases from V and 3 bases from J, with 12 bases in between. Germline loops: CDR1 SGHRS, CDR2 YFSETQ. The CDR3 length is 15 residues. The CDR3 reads CASSSTLSANEKLFF. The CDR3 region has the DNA TGCGCCAGCAGCTCCACCCTATCGGCTAATGAAAAACTGTTTTTT.

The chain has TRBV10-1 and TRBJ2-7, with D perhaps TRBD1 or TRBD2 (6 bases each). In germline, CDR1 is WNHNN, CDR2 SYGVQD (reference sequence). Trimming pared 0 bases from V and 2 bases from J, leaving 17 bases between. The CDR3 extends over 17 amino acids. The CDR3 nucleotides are TGCGCCAGCAGTGAGTCGCAAGGGGGGCCTGAAACCTACGAGCAGTACTTC. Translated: CASSESQGGPETYEQYF.

The CDR3 protein is CASRAGDEQFF. The DNA for the CDR3 is TGTGCCAGTCGGGCGGGAGATGAGCAGTTCTTC. This sequence joins TRBV6-6 and TRBJ2-1; 7 bases fit TRBD2. The germline V gene has CDR1 MNHNY and CDR2 SVGAGI (reference sequence). Trimming removed 9 bases from V and 8 bases from J; junction bases left unmatched: 4. The CDR3 extends over 11 amino acids.

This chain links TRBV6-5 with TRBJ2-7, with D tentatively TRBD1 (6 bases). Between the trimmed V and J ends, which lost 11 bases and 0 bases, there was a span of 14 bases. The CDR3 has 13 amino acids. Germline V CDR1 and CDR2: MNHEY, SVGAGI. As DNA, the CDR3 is TGTGCCTGCACGGACAGCGACTCCTACGAGCAGTACTTC. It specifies CACTDSDSYEQYF.

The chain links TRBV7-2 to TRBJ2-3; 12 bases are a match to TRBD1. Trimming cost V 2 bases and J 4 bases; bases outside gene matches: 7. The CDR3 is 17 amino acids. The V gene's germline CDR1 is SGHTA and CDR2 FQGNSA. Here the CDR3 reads CASSLKRGQGAPDTQYF. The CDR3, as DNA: TGTGCCAGCAGCTTAAAGAGGGGACAGGGGGCTCCAGATACGCAGTATTTT.

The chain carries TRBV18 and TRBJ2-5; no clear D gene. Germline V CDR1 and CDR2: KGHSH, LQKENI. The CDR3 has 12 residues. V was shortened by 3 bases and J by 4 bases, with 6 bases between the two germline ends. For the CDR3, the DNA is TGTGCCAGCTCACCTTCGGGAGAGACCCAGTACTTC. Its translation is CASSPSGETQYF.

The CDR3 DNA is TGTGCCAGCAGCTCGGTCGCCGGGATCTCCTACAATGAGCAGTTCTTC. It encodes CASSSVAGISYNEQFF. This chain connects TRBV5-5 to TRBJ2-1, with D maybe TRBD2 (5 bases). The germline gives CDR1 SGHKS, CDR2 YYEKEE (reference sequence). The CDR3 length is 16 residues. Trimming cost V 3 bases and J 0 bases, with 13 bases left between them.

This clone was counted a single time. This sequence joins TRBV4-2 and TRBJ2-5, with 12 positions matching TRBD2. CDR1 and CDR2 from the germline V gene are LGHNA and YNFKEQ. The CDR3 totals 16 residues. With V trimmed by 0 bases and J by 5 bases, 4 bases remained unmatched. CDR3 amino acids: CASSQDRTSGDETQYF. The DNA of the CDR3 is TGTGCCAGCAGCCAAGATAGGACTAGCGGGGACGAGACCCAGTACTTC.

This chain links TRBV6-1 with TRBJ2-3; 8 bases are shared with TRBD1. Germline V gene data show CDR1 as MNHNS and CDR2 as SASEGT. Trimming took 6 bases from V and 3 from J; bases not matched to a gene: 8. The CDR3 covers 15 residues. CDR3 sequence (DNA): TGTGCCAGCAGCTTAGGGACAGGTTCGACAGATACGCAGTATTTT. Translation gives CASSLGTGSTDTQYF.

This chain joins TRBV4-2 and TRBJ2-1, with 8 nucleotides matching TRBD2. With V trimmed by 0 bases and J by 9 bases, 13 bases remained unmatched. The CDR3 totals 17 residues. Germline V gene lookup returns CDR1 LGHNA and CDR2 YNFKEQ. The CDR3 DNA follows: TGTGCCAGCAGCCAAGAATATAGCGGGGCATCCATGGGTGAGCAGTTCTTC. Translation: CASSQEYSGASMGEQFF.

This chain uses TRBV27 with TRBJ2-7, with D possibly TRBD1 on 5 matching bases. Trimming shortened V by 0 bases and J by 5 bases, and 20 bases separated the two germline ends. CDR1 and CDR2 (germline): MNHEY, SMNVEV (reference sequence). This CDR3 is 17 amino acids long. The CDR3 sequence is CASSLSTPGRVWHEQYF. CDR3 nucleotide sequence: TGTGCCAGCAGTTTATCGACCCCAGGCAGGGTCTGGCACGAGCAGTACTTC.

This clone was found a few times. The DNA for the CDR3 is TGTGCCAGCAGACACTACTGGAGCTCTGGAAACACCATATATTTT. It codes for CASRHYWSSGNTIYF. This rearrangement joins TRBV5-6 to TRBJ1-3, with D unclear. The CDR3 has 15 residues. Germline CDR1 and CDR2: SGHDT and YYEEEE. The germline V and J ends were trimmed by 5 bases and 0 bases, with 12 bases remaining between them.

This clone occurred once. The CDR3 sequence is CASSYPDRPYEQYF. CDR3 coding DNA: TGTGCCAGCAGCTACCCGGACAGACCCTACGAGCAGTACTTC. V is TRBV7-9 and J is TRBJ2-7; D possibly corresponds to TRBD1 (6 bases). The CDR3 spans 14 residues. Germline V CDR1 and CDR2: SEHNR, FQNEAQ (reference sequence). V was pared by 4 bases and J by 2 bases, with 12 bases between.

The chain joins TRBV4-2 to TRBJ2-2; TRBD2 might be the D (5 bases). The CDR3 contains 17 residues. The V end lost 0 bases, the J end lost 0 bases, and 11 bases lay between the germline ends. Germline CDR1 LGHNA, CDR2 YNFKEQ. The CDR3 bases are TGTGCCAGCAGCCAAGAGGTTTTCGGGGCGAACACCGGGGAGCTGTTTTTT. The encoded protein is CASSQEVFGANTGELFF.

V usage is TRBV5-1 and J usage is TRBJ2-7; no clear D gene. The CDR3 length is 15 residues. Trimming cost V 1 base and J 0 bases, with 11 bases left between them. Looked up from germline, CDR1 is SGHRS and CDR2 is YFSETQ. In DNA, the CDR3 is TGCGCCAGCAGCTTGTCCCGCCAGAGCTCCTACGAGCAGTACTTC. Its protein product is CASSLSRQSSYEQYF.